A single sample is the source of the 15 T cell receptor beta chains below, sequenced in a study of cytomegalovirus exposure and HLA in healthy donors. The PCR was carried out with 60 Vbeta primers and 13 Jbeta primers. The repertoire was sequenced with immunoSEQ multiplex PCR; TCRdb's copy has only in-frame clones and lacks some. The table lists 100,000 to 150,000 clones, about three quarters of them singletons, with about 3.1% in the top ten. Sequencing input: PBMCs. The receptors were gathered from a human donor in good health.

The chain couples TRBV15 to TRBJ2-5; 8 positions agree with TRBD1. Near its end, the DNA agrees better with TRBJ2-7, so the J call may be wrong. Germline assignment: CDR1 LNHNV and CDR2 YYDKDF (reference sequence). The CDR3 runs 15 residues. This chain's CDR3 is CATSTRTGNVYEQYF. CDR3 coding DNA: TGTGCCACCAGCACTCGGACAGGGAACGTGTACGAGCAGTACTTC.

This CDR3 is CASSLTIGPYNEQFF. In DNA form, the CDR3 reads TGTGCCAGCAGCTTAACAATTGGGCCATACAATGAGCAGTTCTTC. The chain employs TRBV7-2 and TRBJ2-1; D remains unclear. In germline, CDR1 is SGHTA, CDR2 FQGNSA. V was trimmed by 2 bases and J by 4 bases, leaving 12 bases between them. The CDR3 sequence is 15 residues long.

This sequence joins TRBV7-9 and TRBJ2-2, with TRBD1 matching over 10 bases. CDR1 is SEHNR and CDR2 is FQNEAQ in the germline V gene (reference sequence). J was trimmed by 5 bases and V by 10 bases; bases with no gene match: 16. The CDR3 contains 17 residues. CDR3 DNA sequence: TGTGCCACCCCCCTAACCGGGACAGGGGTTAGAACCGGGGAGCTGTTTTTT. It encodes CATPLTGTGVRTGELFF.

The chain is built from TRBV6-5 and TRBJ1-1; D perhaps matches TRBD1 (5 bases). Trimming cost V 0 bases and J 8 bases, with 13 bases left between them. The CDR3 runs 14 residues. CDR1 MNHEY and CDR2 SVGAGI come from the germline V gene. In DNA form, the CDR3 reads TGTGCCAGCAGTTACTCTACCTGGGCAGGGGAAGCTTTCTTT. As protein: CASSYSTWAGEAFF.

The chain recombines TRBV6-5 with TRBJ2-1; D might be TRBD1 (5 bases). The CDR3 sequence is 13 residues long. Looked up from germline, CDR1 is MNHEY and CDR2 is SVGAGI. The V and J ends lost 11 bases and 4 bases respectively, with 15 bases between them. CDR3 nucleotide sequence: TGTGCCTCAACCAGGGATAGGTACAATGAGCAGTTCTTC. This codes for CASTRDRYNEQFF.

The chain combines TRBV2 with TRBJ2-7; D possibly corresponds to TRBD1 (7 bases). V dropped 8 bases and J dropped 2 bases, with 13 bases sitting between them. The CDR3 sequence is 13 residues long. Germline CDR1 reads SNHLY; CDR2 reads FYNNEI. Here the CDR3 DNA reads TGTGCCAGCGGGCGGGACAGCCCCTACGAGCAGTACTTC. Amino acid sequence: CASGRDSPYEQYF.

The CDR3: CASSPTAGTASVAFF. Here the CDR3 DNA reads TGTGCCAGCAGTCCCACCGCCGGGACAGCTTCGGTGGCTTTCTTT. The chain combines TRBV6-5 with TRBJ1-1; 7 bases map to TRBD1. CDR3 length: 15 amino acids. Losses at the gene ends were 5 bases for V and 11 bases for J; bases not matched to a gene: 17. In germline, CDR1 is MNHEY, CDR2 SVGAGI.

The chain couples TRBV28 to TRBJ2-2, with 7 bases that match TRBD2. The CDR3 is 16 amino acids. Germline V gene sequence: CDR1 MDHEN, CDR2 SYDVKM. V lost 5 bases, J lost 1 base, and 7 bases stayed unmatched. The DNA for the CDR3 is TGTGCCAGCAGTCGTGTGGGCGGGAGGAACACCGGGGAGCTGTTTTTT. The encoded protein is CASSRVGGRNTGELFF.

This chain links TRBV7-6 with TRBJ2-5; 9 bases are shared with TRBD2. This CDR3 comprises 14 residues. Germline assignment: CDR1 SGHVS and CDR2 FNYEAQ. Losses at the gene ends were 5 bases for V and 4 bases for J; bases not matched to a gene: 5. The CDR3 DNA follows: TGTGCCAGCAGCCTATTTAGCGGGAGAGAGACCCAGTACTTC. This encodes CASSLFSGRETQYF. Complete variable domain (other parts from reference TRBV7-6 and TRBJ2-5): GAGVSQSPRYKVTKRGQDVALRCDPISGHVSLYWYRQALGQGPEFLTYFNYEAQQDKSGLPNDRFSAERPEGSISTLTIQRTEQRDSAMYRCASSLFSGRETQYFGPGTRLLVL.

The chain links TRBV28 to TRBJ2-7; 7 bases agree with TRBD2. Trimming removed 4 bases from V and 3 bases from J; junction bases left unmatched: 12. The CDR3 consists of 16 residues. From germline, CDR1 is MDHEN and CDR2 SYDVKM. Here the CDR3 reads CASSWTYGTTVYEQYF. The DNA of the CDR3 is TGTGCCAGCAGTTGGACATACGGGACTACGGTCTACGAGCAGTACTTC.

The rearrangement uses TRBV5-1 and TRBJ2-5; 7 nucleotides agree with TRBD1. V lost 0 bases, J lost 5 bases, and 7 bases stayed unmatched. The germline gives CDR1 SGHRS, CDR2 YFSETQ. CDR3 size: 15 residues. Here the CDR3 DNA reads TGCGCCAGCAGCTTGGAGGCAGGGGGTTGGGAGACCCAGTACTTC. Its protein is CASSLEAGGWETQYF. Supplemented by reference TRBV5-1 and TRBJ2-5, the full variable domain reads KAGVTQTPRYLIKTRGQQVTLSCSPISGHRSVSWYQQTPGQGLQFLFEYFSETQRNKGNFPGRFSGRQFSNSRSEMNVSTLELGDSALYLCASSLEAGGWETQYFGPGTRLLVL.

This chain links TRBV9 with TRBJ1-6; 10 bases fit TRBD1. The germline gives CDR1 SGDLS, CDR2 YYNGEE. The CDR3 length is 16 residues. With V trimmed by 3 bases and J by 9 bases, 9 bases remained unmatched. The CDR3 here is CASSARQGQGRSPLHF. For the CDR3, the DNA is TGTGCCAGCAGCGCGCGACAGGGACAGGGGCGTTCACCCCTCCACTTT.

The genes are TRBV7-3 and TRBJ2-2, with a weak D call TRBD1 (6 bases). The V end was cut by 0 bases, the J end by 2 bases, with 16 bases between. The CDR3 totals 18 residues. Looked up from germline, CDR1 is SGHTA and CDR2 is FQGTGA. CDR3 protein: CASSLTTGTGFNTGELFF. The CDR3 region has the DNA TGTGCCAGCAGCTTAACGACAGGCACGGGATTCAACACCGGGGAGCTGTTTTTT.

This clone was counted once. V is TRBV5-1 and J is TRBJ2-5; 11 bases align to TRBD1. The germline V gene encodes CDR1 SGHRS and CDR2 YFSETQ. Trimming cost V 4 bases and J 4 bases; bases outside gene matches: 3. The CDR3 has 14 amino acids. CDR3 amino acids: CASSRTGGVETQYF. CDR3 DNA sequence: TGCGCCAGCAGCCGGACAGGGGGCGTAGAGACCCAGTACTTC.

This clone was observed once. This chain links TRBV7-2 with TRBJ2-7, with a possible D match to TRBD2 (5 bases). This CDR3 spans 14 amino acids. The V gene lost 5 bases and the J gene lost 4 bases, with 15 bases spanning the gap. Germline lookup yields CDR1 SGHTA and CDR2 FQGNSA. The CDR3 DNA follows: TGTGCCAGCAGCCCGGGATTATCAACTTACGAGCAGTACTTC. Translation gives CASSPGLSTYEQYF. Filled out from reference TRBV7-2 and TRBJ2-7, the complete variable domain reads GAGVSQSPSNKVTEKGKDVELRCDPISGHTALYWYRQSLGQGLEFLIYFQGNSAPDKSGLPSDRFSAERTGGSVSTLTIQRTQQEDSAVYLCASSPGLSTYEQYFGPGTRLTVT.